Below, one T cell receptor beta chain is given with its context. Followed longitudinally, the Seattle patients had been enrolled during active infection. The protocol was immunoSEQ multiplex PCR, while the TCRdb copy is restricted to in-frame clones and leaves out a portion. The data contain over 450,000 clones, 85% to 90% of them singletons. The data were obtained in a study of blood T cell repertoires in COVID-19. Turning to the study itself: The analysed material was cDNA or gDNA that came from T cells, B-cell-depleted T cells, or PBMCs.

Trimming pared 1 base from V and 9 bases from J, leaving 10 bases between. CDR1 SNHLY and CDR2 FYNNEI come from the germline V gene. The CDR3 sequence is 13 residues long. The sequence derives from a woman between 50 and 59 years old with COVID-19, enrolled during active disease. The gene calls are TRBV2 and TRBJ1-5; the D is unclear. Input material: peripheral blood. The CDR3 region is CASSEESPGPQHF. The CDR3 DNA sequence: TGTGCCAGCAGTGAAGAAAGTCCGGGGCCCCAGCATTTT.